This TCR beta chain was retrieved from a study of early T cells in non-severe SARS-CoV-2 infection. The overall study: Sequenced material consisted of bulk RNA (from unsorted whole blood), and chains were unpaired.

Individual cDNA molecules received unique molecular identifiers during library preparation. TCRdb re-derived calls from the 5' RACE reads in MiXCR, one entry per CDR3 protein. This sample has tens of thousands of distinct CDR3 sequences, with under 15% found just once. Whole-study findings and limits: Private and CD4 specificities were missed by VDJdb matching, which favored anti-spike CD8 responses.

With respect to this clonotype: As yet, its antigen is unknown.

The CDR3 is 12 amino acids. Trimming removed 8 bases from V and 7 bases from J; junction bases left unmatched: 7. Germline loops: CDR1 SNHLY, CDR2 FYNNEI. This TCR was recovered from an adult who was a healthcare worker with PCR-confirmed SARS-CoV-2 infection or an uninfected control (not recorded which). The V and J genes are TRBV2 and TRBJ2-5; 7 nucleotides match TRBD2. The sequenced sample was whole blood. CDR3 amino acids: CASGLAAGTQYF. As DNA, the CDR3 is TGTGCCAGCGGGCTAGCGGCTGGGACCCAGTACTTC.